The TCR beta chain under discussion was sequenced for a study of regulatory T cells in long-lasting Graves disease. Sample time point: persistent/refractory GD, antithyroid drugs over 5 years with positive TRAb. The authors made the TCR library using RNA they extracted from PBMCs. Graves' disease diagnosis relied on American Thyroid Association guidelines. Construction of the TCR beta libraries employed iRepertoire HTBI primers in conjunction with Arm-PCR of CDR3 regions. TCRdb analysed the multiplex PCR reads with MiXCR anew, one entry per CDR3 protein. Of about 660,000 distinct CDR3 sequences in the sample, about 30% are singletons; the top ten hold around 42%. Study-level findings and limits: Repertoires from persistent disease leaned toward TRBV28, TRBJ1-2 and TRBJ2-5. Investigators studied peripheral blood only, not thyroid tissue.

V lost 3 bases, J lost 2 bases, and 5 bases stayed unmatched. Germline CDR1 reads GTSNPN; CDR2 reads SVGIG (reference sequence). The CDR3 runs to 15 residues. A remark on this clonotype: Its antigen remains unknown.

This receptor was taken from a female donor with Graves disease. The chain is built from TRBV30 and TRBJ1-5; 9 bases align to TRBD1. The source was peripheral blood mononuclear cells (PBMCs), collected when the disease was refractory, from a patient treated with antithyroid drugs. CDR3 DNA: TGTGCCTGGAGGGGGGGACAGGGAGGCAATCAGCCCCAGCATTTT. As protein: CAWRGGQGGNQPQHF.